This is a list of T cell receptor beta chains from one sample in a study of blood T cell repertoires in COVID-19. The assay was immunoSEQ multiplex PCR, and TCRdb's table has in-frame clones only and misses some. This table has approximately 190,000 clones, around 80% appearing once. Sequencing was performed on peripheral blood. These receptors came from a man aged 25 to 40 with active or convalescent COVID-19. Each CDR3 is given with its conserved first and last residue. The D gene is left open where the match is weak. For some rows the clone size is stated as once, few or many, or as a class when expanded; others skip it.

abundance: NA; j_gene: TRBJ1-5; v_gene: TRBV28; d_gene: TRBD1; CDR3nt: TGTGCCAGCACTTTACAGGGGGGTAGCAATCAGCCCCAGCATTTT; CDR3aa: CASTLQGGSNQPQHF
abundance: NA; j_gene: TRBJ2-7; v_gene: TRBV4-2; d_gene: NA; CDR3nt: TGTGCCAGCAGCCAAGGGTACCCCGGGACTTCCCCCTACGAGCAGTACTTC; CDR3aa: CASSQGYPGTSPYEQYF
abundance: NA; j_gene: TRBJ1-6; v_gene: TRBV5-1; d_gene: TRBD1; CDR3nt: TGCGCCAGCAGCCCGCTTGTTACGGGCGGACAGGGGTGGGGGACACCCCTCCACTTT; CDR3aa: CASSPLVTGGQGWGTPLHF
abundance: few; j_gene: TRBJ2-7; v_gene: TRBV6-5; d_gene: NA; CDR3nt: TGTGCCAGCACCTACCGATACGAGCAGTACTTC; CDR3aa: CASTYRYEQYF
abundance: NA; j_gene: TRBJ2-3; v_gene: TRBV7-6; d_gene: TRBD2; CDR3nt: TGTGCCAGCAGCTTTCATTCGCGGGGGGGCCAGTATTTT; CDR3aa: CASSFHSRGGQYF
abundance: NA; j_gene: TRBJ2-3; v_gene: TRBV25-1; d_gene: TRBD2; CDR3nt: TGTGCCAGCAGTGAGACTAGCCCTTTCGCAGATACGCAGTATTTT; CDR3aa: CASSETSPFADTQYF
abundance: once; j_gene: TRBJ1-1; v_gene: TRBV5-8; d_gene: NA; CDR3nt: TGTGCCAGCAGCTTTGGGCGCTACATGAACACTGAAGCTTTCTTT; CDR3aa: CASSFGRYMNTEAFF
abundance: NA; j_gene: TRBJ1-1; v_gene: TRBV18; d_gene: TRBD1; CDR3nt: TGTGCCAGCACGGACAGGGGAGGAACTGAAGCTTTCTTT; CDR3aa: CASTDRGGTEAFF
abundance: NA; j_gene: TRBJ1-6; v_gene: TRBV2; d_gene: TRBD1; CDR3nt: TGTGCCAGCAGTGACCTTGGACAGGGACATTCACCCCTCCACTTT; CDR3aa: CASSDLGQGHSPLHF
abundance: once; j_gene: TRBJ2-1; v_gene: TRBV27; d_gene: NA; CDR3nt: TGTGCCAGCAGGCAACTCGGGCCGGCAGGGTTGAATGAGCAGTTCTTC; CDR3aa: CASRQLGPAGLNEQFF
abundance: NA; j_gene: TRBJ2-7; v_gene: TRBV3-1/TRBV3-2; d_gene: NA; CDR3nt: TGTGCCAGCAGCCAAGAAGGTCAGGGTAAGTCCTACGAGCAGTACTTC; CDR3aa: CASSQEGQGKSYEQYF
abundance: NA; j_gene: TRBJ2-7; v_gene: TRBV7-2; d_gene: NA; CDR3nt: TGTGCCAGCAGCCTAGACGCAGCGAACACCTACGAGCAGTACTTC; CDR3aa: CASSLDAANTYEQYF
abundance: NA; j_gene: TRBJ2-5; v_gene: TRBV18; d_gene: NA; CDR3nt: TGTGCCAGCTCACCACCGGACAGTCGAGGGGAGACCCAGTACTTC; CDR3aa: CASSPPDSRGETQYF
abundance: NA; j_gene: TRBJ1-3; v_gene: TRBV6-5; d_gene: NA; CDR3nt: TGTGCCAGCAGTCCAGTCAGCTCTGGAAACACCATATATTTT; CDR3aa: CASSPVSSGNTIYF
abundance: many; j_gene: TRBJ2-2; v_gene: TRBV3-1/TRBV3-2; d_gene: NA; CDR3nt: TGTGCCAGCAGCCAGGGCGCTACCGGGGAGCTGTTTTTT; CDR3aa: CASSQGATGELFF
abundance: NA; j_gene: TRBJ1-4; v_gene: TRBV4-1; d_gene: NA; CDR3nt: TGCGCCAGCAGTCTACAGGGTGTAAGGGAAAAACTGTTTTTT; CDR3aa: CASSLQGVREKLFF
abundance: NA; j_gene: TRBJ2-3; v_gene: TRBV29-1; d_gene: NA; CDR3nt: TGCAGCGTAAACCCCACAGGGACAGATACGCAGTATTTT; CDR3aa: CSVNPTGTDTQYF
abundance: NA; j_gene: TRBJ1-3; v_gene: TRBV7-3; d_gene: NA; CDR3nt: TGTGCCAGCGGACAGCCAAGCTCTGGAAACACCATATATTTT; CDR3aa: CASGQPSSGNTIYF
abundance: NA; j_gene: TRBJ1-2; v_gene: TRBV27; d_gene: NA; CDR3nt: TGTGCCAGCAGTGAACAGCACTATGGCTACACCTTC; CDR3aa: CASSEQHYGYTF
abundance: NA; j_gene: TRBJ2-3; v_gene: TRBV5-4; d_gene: NA; CDR3nt: TGTGCCAGCAGCTTGGTGGGACTCCAAGCCCCTACGCAGTATTTT; CDR3aa: CASSLVGLQAPTQYF
abundance: NA; j_gene: TRBJ2-4; v_gene: TRBV30; d_gene: TRBD2; CDR3nt: TGTGCCTGGAGTGTACTAGCGGGAGCCAAAAACATTCAGTACTTC; CDR3aa: CAWSVLAGAKNIQYF
abundance: NA; j_gene: TRBJ1-2; v_gene: TRBV7-9; d_gene: NA; CDR3nt: TGTGCCAGCAGCTTAGGAGGGAACGGCTACACCTTC; CDR3aa: CASSLGGNGYTF
abundance: NA; j_gene: TRBJ1-3; v_gene: TRBV6-6; d_gene: TRBD1; CDR3nt: TGTGCCATCGACGACGACAGGGGATCCTCTGGAAACACCATATATTTT; CDR3aa: CAIDDDRGSSGNTIYF
abundance: NA; j_gene: TRBJ1-1; v_gene: TRBV10-3; d_gene: NA; CDR3nt: TGTGCCATCGTAACAGGCCCGAACACTGAAGCTTTCTTT; CDR3aa: CAIVTGPNTEAFF
abundance: NA; j_gene: TRBJ2-5; v_gene: TRBV24-1; d_gene: NA; CDR3nt: TGTGCCACCAGTGCCTCGGGAGAGACCCAGTACTTC; CDR3aa: CATSASGETQYF
abundance: NA; j_gene: TRBJ2-2; v_gene: TRBV30; d_gene: TRBD2; CDR3nt: TGTGCCTGGAGTGCGACTAGCGGGAGAGACGGGGAGCTGTTTTTT; CDR3aa: CAWSATSGRDGELFF
abundance: once; j_gene: TRBJ2-5; v_gene: TRBV28; d_gene: TRBD1; CDR3nt: TGTGCCAGCACAGGGGGCGCGCGGGAGACCCAGTACTTC; CDR3aa: CASTGGARETQYF
abundance: NA; j_gene: TRBJ1-1; v_gene: TRBV7-2; d_gene: NA; CDR3nt: TGTGCCAGCAGCTTAGTAGCCATTAACACTGAAGCTTTCTTT; CDR3aa: CASSLVAINTEAFF
abundance: NA; j_gene: TRBJ1-1; v_gene: TRBV7-9; d_gene: TRBD1; CDR3nt: TGTGCCAGCAGCCCCGGGACAGGGATCAACACTGAAGCTTTCTTT; CDR3aa: CASSPGTGINTEAFF